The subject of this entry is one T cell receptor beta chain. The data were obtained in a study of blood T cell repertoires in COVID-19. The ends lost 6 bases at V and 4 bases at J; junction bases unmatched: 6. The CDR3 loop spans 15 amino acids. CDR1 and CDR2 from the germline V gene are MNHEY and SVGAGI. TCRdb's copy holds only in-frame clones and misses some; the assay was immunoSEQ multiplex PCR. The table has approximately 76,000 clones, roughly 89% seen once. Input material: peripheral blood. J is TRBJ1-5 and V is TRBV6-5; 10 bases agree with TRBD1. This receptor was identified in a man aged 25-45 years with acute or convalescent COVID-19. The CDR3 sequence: CASRADRGRNQPQHF. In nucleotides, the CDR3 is TGTGCCAGCAGGGCCGACAGGGGGCGAAATCAGCCCCAGCATTTT.